Listed here are 5 T cell receptor beta chains from one sample, sequenced in a study of CD8+CD57+ T cells in acquired aplastic anemia (dated by TCRdb to between 2018 and 2020). The run used an Illumina HiSeq 2000. Profiling of TCR beta VDJ combinations and CDR3 sequences used genomic DNA as the template. The public reads were reprocessed in TCRdb via fastp at Q25 and MiXCR, keeping in-frame beta chains. Duplicate CDR3 protein sequences are folded into a single record with the most common DNA and genes. For this sample there are under 250,000 distinct CDR3 sequences; 45% to 50% appear just once. Under 9% of the sample is held by the ten biggest clonotypes. Patients chosen for sequencing had shown expansion of CD8+CD57+ cells by flow cytometry. The sequenced sample consisted of sorted CD4+, CD8+, or CD8+CD57+ T cells (not recorded which) from PBMCs. These receptors all stem from a human donor with aplastic anemia.

This clonotype has at least ten counts. J is TRBJ2-5 and V is TRBV12-3 or TRBV12-4; no firm D call. The CDR3 loop spans 15 amino acids. Trimming removed 4 bases from V and 4 bases from J, with 16 bases in between. CDR3 in DNA: TGTGCCAGCAGTTCCGAATGGGGTCCGGGAGAGACCCAGTACTTC. Translation: CASSSEWGPGETQYF.

This clonotype was counted at least ten times. This chain joins TRBV5-6 and TRBJ2-7; 9 bases align to TRBD2. The CDR3 contains 14 residues. Per the germline V gene, CDR1 is SGHDT and CDR2 is YYEEEE. The junction had 3 bases not matched to a gene; V was cut back by 2 bases and J by 3 bases. CDR3: CASSFLAGNYEQYF. Written as DNA, the CDR3 is TGTGCCAGCAGCTTCCTAGCGGGGAACTACGAGCAGTACTTC.

There are a few counts of this clonotype. The chain recombines TRBV28 with TRBJ2-1; 7 nucleotides match TRBD2. CDR1 is MDHEN and CDR2 is SYDVKM in the germline V gene. This CDR3 has 17 residues. V was clipped by 3 bases and J by 5 bases; unmatched bases: 13. Here the CDR3 DNA reads TGTGCCAGCAGTTTCCCCGGTCTAGCGGCAGGGAACAATGAGCAGTTCTTC. Its translation is CASSFPGLAAGNNEQFF. The entire variable domain, with the rest obtained from reference TRBV28 and TRBJ2-1, is as follows: DVKVTQSSRYLVKRTGEKVFLECVQDMDHENMFWYRQDPGLGLRLIYFSYDVKMKEKGDIPEGYSVSREKKERFSLILESASTNQTSMYLCASSFPGLAAGNNEQFFGPGTRLTVL.

A note on this clonotype: Germline is not matched at one junction end, which may reflect a read error. The chain carries TRBV20-1 and TRBJ2-1; D is perhaps TRBD2 (5 bases). The CDR3 has 11 amino acids. The V gene's germline CDR1 is DFQATT and CDR2 SNEGSKA (reference sequence). CDR3 region: CSAWELGELFF. The CDR3 DNA reads TGCAGTGCCTGGGAGCTCGGGGAGCTGTTCTTC.

A note on this clonotype: A much larger clonotype is one base distant, so this may be a read error. V usage is TRBV14 and J usage is TRBJ2-7; D call uncertain. V was shortened by 0 bases and J by 7 bases, with 13 bases between the two germline ends. Germline CDR1 is SGHDN and CDR2 is FVKESK. The CDR3 is made up of 14 amino acids. The CDR3 coding sequence is TGTGCCAGCAGCCAAGATTCCCCGACTTGGGAGCAGTACTTC. Protein product: CASSQDSPTWEQYF.